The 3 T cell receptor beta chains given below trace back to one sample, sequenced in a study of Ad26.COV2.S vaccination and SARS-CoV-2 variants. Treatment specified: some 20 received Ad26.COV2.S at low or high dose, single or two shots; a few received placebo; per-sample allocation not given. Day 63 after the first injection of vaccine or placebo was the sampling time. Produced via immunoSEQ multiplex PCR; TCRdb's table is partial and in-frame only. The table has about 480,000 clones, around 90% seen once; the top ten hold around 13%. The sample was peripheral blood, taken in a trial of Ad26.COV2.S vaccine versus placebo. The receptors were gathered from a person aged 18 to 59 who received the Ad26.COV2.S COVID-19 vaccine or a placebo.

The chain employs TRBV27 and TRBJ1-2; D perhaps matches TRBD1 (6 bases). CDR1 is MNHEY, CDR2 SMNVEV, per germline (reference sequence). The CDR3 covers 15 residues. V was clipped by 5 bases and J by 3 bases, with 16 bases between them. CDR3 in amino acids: CASSDPSAGDYGYTF. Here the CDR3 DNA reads TGTGCCAGCAGTGATCCGAGTGCAGGGGACTATGGCTACACCTTC.

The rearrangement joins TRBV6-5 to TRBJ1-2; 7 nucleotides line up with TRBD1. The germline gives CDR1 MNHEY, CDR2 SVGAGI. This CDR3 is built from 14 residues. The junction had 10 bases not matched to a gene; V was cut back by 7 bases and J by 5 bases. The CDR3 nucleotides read TGTGCCAGCATTCTAGGGGGCGCAGGGTATGGCTACACCTTC. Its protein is CASILGGAGYGYTF.

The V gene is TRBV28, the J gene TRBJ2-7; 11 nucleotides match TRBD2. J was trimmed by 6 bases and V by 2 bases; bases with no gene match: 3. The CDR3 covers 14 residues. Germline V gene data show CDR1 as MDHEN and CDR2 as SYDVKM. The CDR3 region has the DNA TGTGCCAGCAGTTTAACTAGCGGGAGTTCCGAGCAGTACTTC. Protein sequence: CASSLTSGSSEQYF.